This TCR beta chain was recovered during a study of cytomegalovirus exposure and HLA in healthy donors. This clone has just a few counts. Its antigen is unidentified. This PCR relied on a set of 60 Vbeta primers and 13 Jbeta primers. The data were produced by immunoSEQ multiplex PCR, yet TCRdb's version contains in-frame clones alone and is incomplete. This table holds about 90,000 clones, around two thirds found once. Study-level points and caveats: V segments that were indistinguishable, TRBV6-2 and TRBV6-3 among them, were omitted from analysis. Solely CMV serostatus was available to characterize immune exposure.

Germline trimming cut 4 bases from V and 3 bases from J; bases unmatched to any gene: 8. The CDR3 is 17 residues long. From germline, CDR1 is SEHNR and CDR2 FQNEAQ (reference sequence). The origin of this receptor is a man younger than 45 in good health and CMV-seronegative. The sequencing sample was made of PBMCs. The chain uses TRBV7-9 and TRBJ2-1, with 11 bases fitting TRBD2. The CDR3 nucleotides read TGTGCCAGCAGCTCGGGACTAGCGGAGCTCATCTACAATGAGCAGTTCTTC. This encodes CASSSGLAELIYNEQFF. The whole variable domain, filled in from reference TRBV7-9 and TRBJ2-1, reads DTGVSQNPRHKITKRGQNVTFRCDPISEHNRLYWYRQTLGQGPEFLTYFQNEAQLEKSRLLSDRFSAERPKGSFSTLEIQRTEQGDSAMYLCASSSGLAELIYNEQFFGPGTRLTVL.